This T cell receptor beta chain was sequenced for a study of response to subunit inactivated influenza vaccine. Study observations and caveats: Each seasonal influenza vaccination, the authors suggested, recruits few new T cells.

This clonotype was picked up a small number of times. Its antigen is not known. One entry per CDR3 protein results from TCRdb running MiXCR on the RT-PCR reads. There are about 700,000 distinct CDR3 sequences in the sample; over 11% occur only once, and approximately 7% lies in the top ten. CDR3 length: 14 amino acids. Per germline, CDR1 SGHTA and CDR2 FQGNSA. V shed 1 base and J shed 8 bases, with 14 bases lying between them. This TCR was recovered from a man in his fifties who received an inactivated influenza vaccine. The sequenced sample was PBMCs from blood, obtained 14 to 15 days before vaccination. V gene TRBV7-2 combines with J gene TRBJ1-2, with no clear D. CDR3 coding DNA: TGTGCCAGCAGCTTAGGGAGGGTAGGCGAGGGCTACACCTTC. Protein: CASSLGRVGEGYTF.